Listed below are T cell receptor beta chains from one sample, sequenced in a study of beta chain features in type 1 diabetes. Assay: immunoSEQ multiplex PCR; the TCRdb copy retains only in-frame clones and omits some. This table has hundreds of thousands of clones, under 20% appearing once. Sequenced sample: naive CD4+ T cells from blood. These receptors all stem from a woman aged 18-35 years in good health. Each CDR3 is given with its conserved first and last residue. D genes are given only for firm matches. Expanded clones are given a class, and other clones once, few, many or no size at all.

TRBD1,TRBJ2-7,TRBV2,few,CASSAQGYEQYF,TGTGCCAGCAGCGCACAGGGGTACGAGCAGTACTTC
NA,TRBJ2-5,TRBV7-9,few,CASSQLRNSQGTETQYF,TGTGCCAGCAGCCAACTAAGAAATAGCCAGGGAACGGAGACCCAGTACTTC
TRBD2,TRBJ2-3,TRBV27,NA,CASGSGNSDTQYF,TGTGCCAGCGGTAGCGGGAACTCAGATACGCAGTATTTT
NA,TRBJ2-2,TRBV5-1,NA,CASSFSSGNTGELFF,TGCGCCAGCAGCTTTAGTTCAGGGAACACCGGGGAGCTGTTTTTT
TRBD1,TRBJ1-2,TRBV9,NA,CASSAQGGPYGYTF,TGTGCCAGCAGCGCGCAAGGGGGCCCTTATGGCTACACCTTC
NA,TRBJ2-2,TRBV7-2,NA,CASSLSGGRAGELFF,TGTGCCAGCAGCCTGTCCGGGGGGCGGGCCGGGGAGCTGTTTTTT
NA,TRBJ2-5,TRBV18,few,CASSPRLGQETQYF,TGTGCCAGCTCACCGCGTCTGGGGCAAGAGACCCAGTACTTC
TRBD2,TRBJ2-1,TRBV7-9,NA,CASTTGTSESNEQFF,TGTGCCAGCACCACAGGGACTAGCGAAAGCAATGAGCAGTTCTTC
NA,TRBJ1-2,TRBV4-2,few,CASSQTGTPNYGYTF,TGTGCCAGCAGCCAGACCGGGACACCTAACTATGGCTACACCTTC
NA,TRBJ1-2,TRBV11-2,NA,CASSRMTDPSWYGYTF,TGTGCCAGCAGCCGTATGACAGACCCATCGTGGTATGGCTACACCTTC
NA,TRBJ1-5,TRBV28,NA,CASREHSQGWQPQHF,TGTGCCAGCAGGGAACACAGTCAGGGGTGGCAGCCCCAGCATTTT
NA,TRBJ2-3,TRBV7-9,few,CASSLTRQPTDTQYF,TGTGCCAGCAGCTTAACTAGGCAGCCCACAGATACGCAGTATTTT
NA,TRBJ2-7,TRBV6-6,NA,CAINKGDSYEQYF,TGTGCCATCAACAAGGGGGACTCCTACGAGCAGTACTTC
TRBD2,TRBJ2-3,TRBV7-3,NA,CASSLTAGTSGTPITQYF,TGTGCCAGCAGCTTAACGGCCGGGACTAGCGGGACGCCGATTACGCAGTATTTT
NA,TRBJ2-5,TRBV23-1,few,CATPGWEETQYF,TGCGCCACCCCAGGGTGGGAAGAGACCCAGTACTTC
TRBD1,TRBJ2-3,TRBV6-1,NA,CASSPGQGGDTQYF,TGTGCCAGCAGTCCCGGACAGGGAGGAGATACGCAGTATTTT
NA,TRBJ1-1,TRBV28,NA,CASSFVAEAFF,TGTGCCAGCAGTTTCGTGGCTGAAGCTTTCTTT
NA,TRBJ2-5,TRBV28,NA,CASRGDNRQETQYF,TGTGCCAGCAGAGGGGACAATCGGCAAGAGACCCAGTACTTC
TRBD1,TRBJ2-1,TRBV29-1,few,CSVEENRGVEQFF,TGCAGCGTTGAAGAGAACAGGGGCGTTGAGCAGTTCTTC
TRBD1,TRBJ2-5,TRBV10-3,few,CAISERTGDSALRTQYF,TGTGCCATCAGTGAGAGGACTGGGGACAGCGCCCTCAGGACCCAGTACTTC
NA,TRBJ2-1,TRBV7-2,few,CASSLTGNSYNEQFF,TGTGCCAGCAGCTTAACCGGAAACTCCTACAATGAGCAGTTCTTC
TRBD1,TRBJ2-2,TRBV7-9,few,CASSRTPGQGIGELFF,TGTGCCAGCAGTCGAACCCCGGGACAGGGAATCGGGGAGCTGTTTTTT
TRBD1,TRBJ2-5,TRBV11-2,few,CASSRTGAQETQYF,TGTGCCAGCAGCCGGACAGGGGCACAAGAGACCCAGTACTTC
TRBD2,TRBJ2-7,TRBV7-2,few,CASTVSGRSSEQYF,TGTGCCAGCACCGTTAGCGGGAGGTCCTCCGAGCAGTACTTC
TRBD1,TRBJ1-1,TRBV29-1,few,CSVAVTGKNTEAFF,TGCAGCGTAGCCGTGACAGGGAAGAACACTGAAGCTTTCTTT
NA,TRBJ2-6,TRBV7-9,NA,CASNHPLGVAGANVLTF,TGTGCCAGCAACCACCCCCTAGGGGTAGCTGGGGCCAACGTCCTGACTTTC
NA,TRBJ2-7,TRBV28,NA,CASTVLRGAYEQYF,TGTGCCAGCACCGTATTAAGGGGAGCCTACGAGCAGTACTTC
TRBD2,TRBJ2-5,TRBV6-5,NA,CASSYSRPGLAETQYF,TGTGCCAGCAGTTACTCACGGCCAGGACTAGCGGAGACCCAGTACTTC
TRBD2,TRBJ2-1,TRBV28,few,CASSSGTSGSWNEQFF,TGTGCCAGCAGTTCGGGAACTAGCGGGAGCTGGAATGAGCAGTTCTTC
NA,TRBJ2-2,TRBV18,few,CASSPPRQPGELFF,TGTGCCAGCTCACCACCGAGACAGCCCGGGGAGCTGTTTTTT
TRBD1,TRBJ1-5,TRBV4-2,few,CASSQGTGGSQPQHF,TGTGCCAGCAGCCAAGGGACAGGGGGATCTCAGCCCCAGCATTTT
TRBD1,TRBJ2-7,TRBV18,NA,CASSSTGTGGFEQYF,TGTGCCAGCTCATCCACCGGGACAGGGGGCTTCGAGCAGTACTTC
NA,TRBJ1-1,TRBV20-1,few,CSAQSGTEAFF,TGCAGTGCCCAGAGTGGCACTGAAGCTTTCTTT